These T cell receptor beta chains were read from a single sample in a study of shared clonotypes between healthy human individuals. Clones were read by immunoSEQ multiplex PCR, and TCRdb kept only the in-frame ones, dropping some. This table has 1.5 million to 2.5 million clones, approximately 94% appearing once. The sample comprised naive CD8+ T cells sorted from blood. The receptor set was obtained from a man younger than 30 in good health. CDR3s include the opening cysteine and the closing phenylalanine or tryptophan. The D gene is left open where the match is weak. Rows give clone size only sometimes, using once, few, many, or a class for an expanded clone.

>-|TRBJ1-3|TRBV2|-
CASKTDSSGNTIYF
TGTGCCAGTAAGACGGATTCCTCTGGAAACACCATATATTTT
>-|TRBJ2-7|TRBV6-5|-
CASSYSDLAYEQYF
TGTGCCAGCAGTTACTCGGACCTAGCCTACGAGCAGTACTTC
>-|TRBJ2-1|TRBV5-1|-
CASSFTGPEQFF
TGCGCCAGCAGCTTTACAGGGCCTGAGCAGTTCTTC
>-|TRBJ2-1|TRBV6-5|-
CASSSFLSYNEQFF
TGTGCCAGCAGTTCCTTCTTGAGCTACAATGAGCAGTTCTTC
>-|TRBJ2-1|TRBV10-3|TRBD2
CAISDVMAGGQNEQFF
TGTGCCATCAGTGATGTAATGGCGGGAGGGCAAAATGAGCAGTTCTTC
>-|TRBJ1-1|TRBV4-1|-
CASSPSLGYTEAFF
TGCGCCAGCAGCCCGTCCTTGGGATACACTGAAGCTTTCTTT
>-|TRBJ2-7|TRBV11-2|-
CATQTRLYEQYF
TGTGCCACCCAAACCAGGCTCTACGAGCAGTACTTC
>-|TRBJ2-1|TRBV29-1|TRBD2
CSVEGLAEDPSSYNEQFF
TGCAGCGTTGAAGGACTAGCGGAGGACCCGAGCTCCTACAATGAGCAGTTCTTC
>-|TRBJ1-1|TRBV6-5|TRBD1
CASSYSKGARTEAFF
TGTGCCAGCAGTTACTCGAAGGGGGCAAGGACTGAAGCTTTCTTT
>once|TRBJ1-1|TRBV4-3|-
CASSQEGFLGFYTEAFF
TGCGCCAGCAGCCAAGAGGGATTTCTGGGATTCTACACTGAAGCTTTCTTT
>-|TRBJ2-1|TRBV28|TRBD2
CASSLLAKNEQFF
TGTGCCAGCAGTCTACTAGCGAAGAATGAGCAGTTCTTC
>once|TRBJ2-7|TRBV7-9|-
CASSTTGNEQYF
TGTGCCAGCAGCACTACAGGGAACGAGCAGTACTTC
>-|TRBJ2-1|TRBV7-8|-
CASSLGVALEQFF
TGTGCCAGCAGCTTAGGGGTAGCTTTAGAGCAGTTCTTC
>-|TRBJ1-6|TRBV6-5|-
CASSYRADSNSPLHF
TGTGCCAGCAGTTACAGGGCAGACAGTAATTCACCCCTCCACTTT